This T cell receptor (beta chain) was sequenced for a study of T cell clonotyping in hematopoietic cell transplantation. As for the study in general: Recipient samples before transplant were obtained post-cytoreduction.

TCRdb's table, derived via immunoSEQ multiplex PCR, lists solely in-frame clones and lacks some. This sample has about 5,100 clones, with approximately 30% found just once. This clone was found a few times. Its matching antigen is unknown. Time point noted: recipient sample about 28 days before transplant, after cytoreduction. Broader study findings: Graft donor and pretransplant recipient Inverse Simpson Index values predicted broader posttransplant TCR diversity. At the given depth, recipient repertoires were over 95% de novo clonotypes.

Specimen: peripheral blood mononuclear cells, collected before stem cell transplant. The sequence came from a man aged 50 to 60 with myelofibrosis. Some clones in this sample may be carry-over from other donors' samples.

CDR3 amino acids: CASSELTDSFYGYTF. The CDR3 DNA reads as TGTGCCAGCAGTGAATTAACGGACAGCTTTTATGGCTACACCTTC. The genes are TRBV25-1 and TRBJ1-2; a weak D match, TRBD1 (6 bases). This CDR3 region has 15 residues. V lost 1 base and J 5 bases, leaving 14 bases between the germline ends. The V gene's germline CDR1 is MGHDK and CDR2 SYGVNS.